The table lists the clone carrying this T cell receptor (beta chain) with many counts. Its antigen is not known. The sample is drawn from a study of HIV-infected children after antiretroviral therapy interruption. V was pared by 6 bases and J by 5 bases, with 16 bases between. The CDR3 runs 14 residues. CDR1 is LNHNV, CDR2 YYDKDF, per germline (reference sequence). Findings and caveats of the study: Naive CD4+ Gini coefficient rose by interruption end, suggesting clonal expansion.

A 3' RACE protocol on RNA, with unique molecular identifiers, produced the TCR library. TCRdb redid the calling of the 3' RACE reads with MiXCR, one entry per CDR3 protein. This sample has about 89,000 distinct CDR3 sequences; around 6.9% occur once, and the top ten carry 0.85% to 1.2%. Indicated treatment: PENTA 11 planned treatment interruption arm or continuous ART arm. Sequences were derived from CD45RA+ CD4+ T cells from PBMCs, pooled from several time points, sampled from a donor given antiretroviral therapy, either interrupted or continuous. Subset: naive CD4+ CD45RA+ CD45RO- T cells. The chain links TRBV15 to TRBJ1-1, with TRBD1 as a possible D gene (6 bases). This TCR came from a pool of human donors with HIV. CDR3 DNA: TGTGCCACCAGTTTCGGGGGCGAGGAAACTGAAGCTTTCTTT. Its translation: CATSFGGEETEAFF.